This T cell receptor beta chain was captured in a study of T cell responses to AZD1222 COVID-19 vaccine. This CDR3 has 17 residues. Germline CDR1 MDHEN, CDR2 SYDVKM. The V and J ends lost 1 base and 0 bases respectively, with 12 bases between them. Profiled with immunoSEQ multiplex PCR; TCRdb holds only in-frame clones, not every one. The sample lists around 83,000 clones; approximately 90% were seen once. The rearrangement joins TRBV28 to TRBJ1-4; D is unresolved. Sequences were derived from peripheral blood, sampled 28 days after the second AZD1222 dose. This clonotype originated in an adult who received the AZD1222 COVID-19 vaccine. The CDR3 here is CASSLFRLRATNEKLFF. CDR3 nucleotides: TGTGCCAGCAGTTTATTCCGCCTCAGAGCAACTAATGAAAAACTGTTTTTT.